These 27 T cell receptor beta chains came from one sample sequenced in a study of T cells in Graves' hyperthyroidism and ophthalmopathy. It was RNA transcripts that yielded the amplified TCR beta CDR3 regions. HTBI primers drove first-round RT-PCR of the TCR CDR3. TCRdb called the multiplex PCR reads again in MiXCR, with one record for every CDR3 protein. The repertoire holds some 570,000 distinct CDR3 sequences, with roughly 18% as singletons. The sequenced sample was blood. These receptors originate from a woman aged 18-29 years with Graves' ophthalmopathy.

This clonotype has more than one count but fewer than ten. This chain uses TRBV9 with TRBJ1-2; D ambiguous. Trimming left V 0 bases short and J 4 bases short, with 10 bases between. Looked up from germline, CDR1 is SGDLS and CDR2 is YYNGEE. CDR3 length: 14 residues. The CDR3 nucleotides are TGTGCCAGCAGCGTAGTATCAGAAGGCTATGGCTACACCTTC. Translation gives CASSVVSEGYGYTF.

J is TRBJ2-1 and V is TRBV25-1; D is uncertain. The V end was cut by 7 bases, the J end by 10 bases, with 20 bases between. CDR3 length: 14 residues. CDR1 is MGHDK and CDR2 is SYGVNS in the germline V gene. This CDR3 reads CASKRTAPAEEQFF. CDR3 DNA: TGTGCCAGCAAACGGACCGCTCCTGCGGAGGAGCAGTTCTTC.

A word on this clonotype: This may be a read error, as it is one base from a much larger clone. The genes are TRBV3-1 and TRBJ2-2; perhaps TRBD2 as D (5 bases). Trimming shortened V by 0 bases and J by 2 bases, and 10 bases separated the two germline ends. Germline V gene lookup returns CDR1 LGHDT and CDR2 YNNKEL (reference sequence). The CDR3 has 16 residues. CDR3 loop: CASSQDSALNTGELFF. CDR3 in DNA: TGTGCCAGCAGCCAAGATAGCGCCCTAAACACCGGGGAGCTGTTTTTT. The whole variable domain, filled in from reference TRBV3-1 and TRBJ2-2, reads DTAVSQTPKYLVTQMGNDKSIKCEQNLGHDTMYWYKQDSKKFLKIMFSYNNKELIINETVPNRFSPKSPDKAHLNLHINSLELGDSAVYFCASSQDSALNTGELFFGEGSRLTVL.

This clonotype has at least ten counts. The chain has TRBV3-1 and TRBJ2-2; D not certain. Looked up from germline, CDR1 is LGHDT and CDR2 is YNNKEL (reference sequence). V lost 1 base to trimming and J lost 8 bases, with 5 bases between them. CDR3 length: 12 residues. CDR3 in DNA: TGTGCCAGCAGCCAAGCTCGGGGGGAGCTGTTTTTT. Translated: CASSQARGELFF.

This chain joins TRBV20-1 and TRBJ2-7; 8 bases map to TRBD2. J was trimmed by 4 bases and V by 0 bases; bases with no gene match: 8. Germline V gives CDR1 DFQATT, CDR2 SNEGSKA (reference sequence). CDR3 length: 15 amino acids. The CDR3 protein is CSARDPGGTRYEQYF. CDR3 coding DNA: TGCAGTGCTAGAGACCCGGGGGGGACTAGGTACGAGCAGTACTTC.

In this sample, this clonotype turned up a few times. The chain employs TRBV18 and TRBJ2-1; the match to TRBD2 covers 10 bases. From germline, CDR1 is KGHSH and CDR2 LQKENI. This CDR3 has 17 amino acids. V lost 3 bases to trimming and J lost 3 bases; unmatched junction nucleotides: 8. The DNA for the CDR3 is TGTGCCAGCTCACCCTTCCTAGCGGGAGCATTCTACAATGAGCAGTTCTTC. Its translation is CASSPFLAGAFYNEQFF.

This clonotype showed up just a few times. The chain couples TRBV4-1 to TRBJ2-5; TRBD1 aligns across 7 bases. CDR1 is MGHRA, CDR2 YSYEKL, per germline. The CDR3 sequence is 14 residues long. After removal of 0 bases from V and 5 bases from J, the junction contained 3 bases not matched to a gene. In DNA form, the CDR3 reads TGCGCCAGCAGCCAAGATGTACAGGGGGAGACCCAGTACTTC. Residues: CASSQDVQGETQYF.

This clonotype was seen many times. This rearrangement joins TRBV11-2 to TRBJ1-5; 7 positions match TRBD1. The CDR3 is 15 amino acids. Germline CDR1 reads SGHAT; CDR2 reads FQNNGV. V shed 5 bases and J 3 bases; nucleotides not matched to a gene: 7. This CDR3 reads CASSPTTGYNQPQHF. CDR3 bases: TGTGCCAGCAGCCCTACGACAGGGTACAATCAGCCCCAGCATTTT.

In its sample, this clonotype was seen many times. This rearrangement joins TRBV3-1 to TRBJ1-4; D may be TRBD1 (5 bases). Germline V gene data show CDR1 as LGHDT and CDR2 as YNNKEL (reference sequence). The V gene lost 4 bases and the J gene lost 3 bases, with 9 bases spanning the gap. CDR3 length equals 14 residues. The CDR3 protein is CASSRGGANEKLFF. The CDR3 nucleotides are TGTGCCAGCAGCCGCGGGGGGGCTAATGAAAAACTGTTTTTT.

This clonotype occurred a few times. The V gene is TRBV4-1, the J gene TRBJ1-2; TRBD1 aligns across 8 bases. From germline, CDR1 is MGHRA and CDR2 YSYEKL. V shed 0 bases and J 8 bases; nucleotides not matched to a gene: 8. There are 15 residues in the CDR3. CDR3 sequence reads: CASSQDSGTGRGYTF. The CDR3 DNA reads as TGCGCCAGCAGCCAAGATTCCGGGACAGGAAGAGGCTACACCTTC.

The V call is TRBV7-3, the J call TRBJ2-7, with unresolved D. The V gene's germline CDR1 is SGHTA and CDR2 FQGTGA. V lost 0 bases and J 3 bases, leaving 21 bases between the germline ends. This CDR3 comprises 18 residues. This CDR3 reads CASSLTVVDFGCLYEQYF. As DNA, the CDR3 is TGTGCCAGCAGCTTAACTGTTGTAGATTTCGGGTGCCTCTACGAGCAGTACTTC.

This clonotype showed up many times. V and J are TRBV30 and TRBJ1-4; 7 bases are a match to TRBD1. V was pared by 0 bases and J by 8 bases, with 9 bases of the junction left unmatched. The CDR3 contains 15 residues. Germline V gene sequence: CDR1 GTSNPN, CDR2 SVGIG (reference sequence). The CDR3 loop is CAWSVGDRVMEKLFF. For the CDR3, the DNA is TGTGCCTGGAGTGTAGGAGACAGGGTTATGGAAAAACTGTTTTTT.

The table lists this clonotype with a count of one. The chain links TRBV5-6 to TRBJ1-1, with D perhaps TRBD1 (6 bases). The CDR3 covers 17 residues. V was cut by 2 bases and J by 0 bases, with 17 bases left in between. Germline V gene sequence: CDR1 SGHDT, CDR2 YYEEEE. The CDR3 nucleotides are TGTGCCAGCAGCTTTCGGGGGCGCCATGTTATGAACACTGAAGCTTTCTTT. Protein sequence: CASSFRGRHVMNTEAFF.

The table lists this clonotype with many counts. The V and J genes are TRBV10-3 and TRBJ2-7; TRBD1 aligns across 7 bases. This CDR3 is built from 15 residues. Germline V gives CDR1 ENHRY, CDR2 SYGVKD. V lost 2 bases and J lost 7; bases outside the gene matches: 11. CDR3 sequence: CAISEATGPGREQYF. CDR3 bases: TGTGCCATCAGTGAGGCGACAGGGCCAGGAAGGGAGCAGTACTTC.

This clonotype was observed many times. The CDR3 loop reads CSARVTGGPADTQYF. Written as DNA, the CDR3 is TGCAGTGCTAGAGTAACGGGGGGTCCGGCAGATACGCAGTATTTT. The chain has TRBV20-1 and TRBJ2-3; TRBD2 matches at 7 bases. The trim removed 1 base at V and 4 bases at J, leaving 8 bases unmatched. This CDR3 spans 15 amino acids. Germline CDR1 and CDR2: DFQATT and SNEGSKA (reference sequence).

This clonotype was seen many times. The V and J genes are TRBV30 and TRBJ2-1; D perhaps matches TRBD1 (5 bases). The CDR3 is 15 amino acids. From germline, CDR1 is GTSNPN and CDR2 SVGIG (reference sequence). Trimming took 0 bases from V and 9 from J, leaving 18 bases between them. The CDR3 nucleotides read TGTGCCTGGAGTGTACCCAGGGTCGACTGGGGTGAGCAGTTCTTC. This sequence encodes CAWSVPRVDWGEQFF.

CDR3: CSAAGGGGSGELFF. CDR3 sequence (DNA): TGCAGTGCTGCCGGCGGGGGCGGGTCCGGGGAGCTGTTTTTT. The chain uses TRBV20-1 and TRBJ2-2; perhaps TRBD2 as D (7 bases). V dropped 5 bases and J dropped 6 bases, with 16 bases sitting between them. The CDR3 sequence is 14 residues long. Germline CDR1 and CDR2: DFQATT and SNEGSKA (reference sequence).

The chain carries TRBV28 and TRBJ2-7; TRBD1 matches at 8 bases. The V segment lost 5 bases and the J segment 5 bases; nucleotides outside the gene matches: 8. In germline, CDR1 is MDHEN, CDR2 SYDVKM. This CDR3 has 14 amino acids. CDR3 amino acids: CASSPRQGRNEQYF. DNA of the CDR3: TGTGCCAGCAGTCCCAGACAGGGGAGGAACGAGCAGTACTTC. The full variable domain, rest sourced from reference TRBV28 and TRBJ2-7, is DVKVTQSSRYLVKRTGEKVFLECVQDMDHENMFWYRQDPGLGLRLIYFSYDVKMKEKGDIPEGYSVSREKKERFSLILESASTNQTSMYLCASSPRQGRNEQYFGPGTRLTVT.

The chain links TRBV30 to TRBJ2-1; no clear D. The CDR3 has 13 amino acids. CDR1 is GTSNPN, CDR2 SVGIG, per germline (reference sequence). V gave up 5 bases and J gave up 0 bases, with 8 bases separating them. The CDR3 nucleotides are TGTGCCTGGCTCGGAGACTCCTACAATGAGCAGTTCTTC. Translating gives CAWLGDSYNEQFF.

This clonotype was observed many times. The chain has TRBV2 and TRBJ1-4; TRBD1 agrees at 10 bases. CDR1 SNHLY and CDR2 FYNNEI come from the germline V gene. The CDR3 runs 16 residues. Trimming at V came to 8 bases and at J to 7 bases, leaving 13 bases not matched to a gene. CDR3 residues: CASEDSDRGVGEKLFF. In DNA, the CDR3 is TGTGCCAGCGAGGACTCGGACAGGGGGGTCGGTGAAAAACTGTTTTTT.

This rearrangement joins TRBV7-2 to TRBJ2-1; 9 bases are shared with TRBD1. Germline V lookup: CDR1 SGHTA, CDR2 FQGNSA. J lost 4 bases, V lost 6 bases, and 10 bases had no gene match. The CDR3 length is 16 residues. The CDR3 DNA sequence: TGTGCCAGCAGTCGTACCGGGACAGGGATTTACAATGAGCAGTTCTTC. Translated, it gives CASSRTGTGIYNEQFF.

The chain employs TRBV27 and TRBJ2-7, with D perhaps assigned TRBD1 or TRBD2 (6 bases each). The CDR3 extends over 13 amino acids. V was clipped by 2 bases and J by 5 bases, with 10 bases between them. The germline gives CDR1 MNHEY, CDR2 SMNVEV (reference sequence). This CDR3 is CASSLGGPNEQYF. The DNA for the CDR3 is TGTGCCAGCAGTTTAGGGGGGCCCAACGAGCAGTACTTC.

By sample fraction, this clonotype is medium-sized. V is TRBV18 and J is TRBJ1-1; tentative D call: TRBD1 (5 bases). Germline V gene lookup returns CDR1 KGHSH and CDR2 LQKENI. V was clipped by 1 base and J by 1 base, with 10 bases between them. This CDR3 is built from 15 residues. This CDR3 is CASSPRDSRNTEAFF. CDR3 DNA: TGTGCCAGCTCACCACGGGACTCCAGGAACACTGAAGCTTTCTTT.

This clonotype was counted ten times or more. CDR3 nucleotides: TGTGCCAGCAGTGCCGGGACAGGCATCAATGAGCAGTTCTTC. Its protein is CASSAGTGINEQFF. The chain is built from TRBV12-3 or TRBV12-4 and TRBJ2-1, with 8 bases lining up with TRBD1. The V and J ends lost 5 bases and 6 bases, in that order; junction bases with no gene match: 6. The length of the CDR3 is 14 residues.

This chain joins TRBV7-9 and TRBJ1-2; D gene uncertain. From germline, CDR1 is SEHNR and CDR2 FQNEAQ (reference sequence). The CDR3 totals 14 residues. Between the trimmed V and J ends, which lost 5 bases and 6 bases, there was a span of 16 bases. CDR3 sequence reads: CASSQSIDVDGYTF. The CDR3 DNA is TGTGCCAGCAGCCAAAGTATAGACGTAGATGGCTACACCTTC.

This clonotype has at least ten counts. The rearrangement joins TRBV27 to TRBJ1-5; 10 nucleotides agree with TRBD1. The germline V gene has CDR1 MNHEY and CDR2 SMNVEV (reference sequence). The length of the CDR3 is 14 residues. Trimming at V came to 5 bases and at J to 7 bases, leaving 5 bases not matched to a gene. The CDR3 spells CASSNRDRGQPQHF. The CDR3 DNA reads as TGTGCCAGCAGTAATAGGGACAGGGGACAGCCCCAGCATTTT.

This clonotype was seen only a few times. The chain joins TRBV7-8 to TRBJ1-5; weak D call: TRBD1 (5 bases). The CDR3 sequence is 16 residues long. Trimming cost V 3 bases and J 4 bases, with 16 bases left between them. Germline loops: CDR1 SGHVS, CDR2 FQNEAQ. DNA of the CDR3: TGTGCCAGCAGCTTCCTCTCGGGACGGAAGAATCAGCCCCAGCATTTT. Amino acids: CASSFLSGRKNQPQHF. The whole variable domain, remainder taken from reference TRBV7-8 and TRBJ1-5, is GAGVSQSPRYKVAKRGQDVALRCDPISGHVSLFWYQQALGQGPEFLTYFQNEAQLDKSGLPSDRFFAERPEGSVSTLKIQRTQQEDSAVYLCASSFLSGRKNQPQHFGDGTRLSIL.